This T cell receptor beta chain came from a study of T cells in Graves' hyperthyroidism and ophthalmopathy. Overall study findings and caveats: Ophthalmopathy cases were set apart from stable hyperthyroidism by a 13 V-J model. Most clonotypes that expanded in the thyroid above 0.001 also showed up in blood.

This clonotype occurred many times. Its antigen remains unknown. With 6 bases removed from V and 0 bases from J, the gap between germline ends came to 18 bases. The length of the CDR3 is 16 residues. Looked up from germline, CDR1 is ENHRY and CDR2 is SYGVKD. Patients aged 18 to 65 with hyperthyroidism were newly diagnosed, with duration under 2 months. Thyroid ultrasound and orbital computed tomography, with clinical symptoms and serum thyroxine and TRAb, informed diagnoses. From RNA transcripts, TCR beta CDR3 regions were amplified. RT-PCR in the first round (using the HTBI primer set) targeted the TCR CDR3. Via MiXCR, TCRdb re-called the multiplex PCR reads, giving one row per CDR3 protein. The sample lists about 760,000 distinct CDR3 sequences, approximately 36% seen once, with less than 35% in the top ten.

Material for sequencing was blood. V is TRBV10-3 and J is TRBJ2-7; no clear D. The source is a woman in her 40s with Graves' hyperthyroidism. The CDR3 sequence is CAISAPPLGGSYEQYF. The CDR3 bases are TGTGCCATCAGCGCCCCGCCCTTAGGTGGCTCCTACGAGCAGTACTTC.